This T cell receptor (beta chain) was sequenced during a study of blood T cell repertoires in COVID-19. As for the study in general: The study drew acute and convalescent COVID-19 samples from the United States, Italy and Spain. In each case, the material was cDNA or gDNA derived from T cells, B-cell-depleted T cells, or PBMCs.

CDR3 length equals 16 residues. CDR1 and CDR2 from the germline V gene are MNHEY and SVGAGI. Trimming took 3 bases from V and 4 from J; bases not matched to a gene: 7. Cohorts were determined from participant-reported clinical history. Authors' analysis steps: Reference gene primer amplification gave nucleated cell count estimates. The method was immunoSEQ multiplex PCR; TCRdb's version includes in-frame clones alone and lacks a portion of them. D and trimming were read from the DNA, whereas the V and J calls and clone size are those reported in that table. The profile covers fewer than 250,000 clones, with 70% to 90% appearing a single time and 3.8% taken by the ten largest.

The clonotype was recovered from a woman aged 40 to 50 with acute COVID-19. The sample comprised PBMCs or T cells enriched from blood (not recorded which). The chain carries TRBV6-5 and TRBJ2-1, with TRBD2 matching over 9 bases. The CDR3 DNA follows: TGTGCCAGCAGTTATTCACTAGCGGGCCTATACAATGAGCAGTTCTTC. It yields the protein CASSYSLAGLYNEQFF.